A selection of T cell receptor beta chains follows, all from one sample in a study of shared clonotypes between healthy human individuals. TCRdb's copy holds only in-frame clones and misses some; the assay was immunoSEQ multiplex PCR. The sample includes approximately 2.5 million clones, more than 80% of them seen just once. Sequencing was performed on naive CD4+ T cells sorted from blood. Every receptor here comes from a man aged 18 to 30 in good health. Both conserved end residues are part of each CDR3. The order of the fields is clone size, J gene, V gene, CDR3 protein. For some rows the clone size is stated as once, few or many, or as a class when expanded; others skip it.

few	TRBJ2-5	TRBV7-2	CASSLYQETQYF
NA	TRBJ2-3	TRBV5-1	CASRPLALAETDTQYF
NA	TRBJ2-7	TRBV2	CASSTRDTSTYEQYF
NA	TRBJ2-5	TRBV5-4	CASSSTGRDGQETQYF
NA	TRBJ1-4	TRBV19	CASSITRNEKLFF
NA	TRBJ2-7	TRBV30	CAWSRGALGEQYF
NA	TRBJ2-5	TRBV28	CASSLEDRAYQETQYF
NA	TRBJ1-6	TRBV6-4	CASSDTTRDRNSPLHF
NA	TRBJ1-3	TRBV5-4	CASSPSGGTGGAEYGNTIYF
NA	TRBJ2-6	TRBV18	CASSPTPSYSGANVLTF
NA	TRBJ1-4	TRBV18	CASSSPSPANEKLFF
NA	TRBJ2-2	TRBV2	CASSLTSPGELFF
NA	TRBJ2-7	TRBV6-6	CASSYGTSGDGEQYF
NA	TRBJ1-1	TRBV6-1	CASRTDRGFSTEAFF
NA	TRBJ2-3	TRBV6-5	CASSYLRSTDTQYF
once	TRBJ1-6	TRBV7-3	CASSLTLAPGINSPLHF
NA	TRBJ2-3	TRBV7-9	CASSLGIDTDTQYF
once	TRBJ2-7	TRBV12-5	CASGPPQGSTPYF
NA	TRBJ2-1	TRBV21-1	CASSNNREQFF
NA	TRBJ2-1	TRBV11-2	CASSTTSGTINNEQFF
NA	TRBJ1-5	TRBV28	CASTISNQPQHF
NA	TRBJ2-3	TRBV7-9	CASSLVVDTQYF
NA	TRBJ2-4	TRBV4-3	CASSQDITVNIQYF
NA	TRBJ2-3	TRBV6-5	CASSTGNLAGGPKYF
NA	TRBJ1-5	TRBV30	CAWSDGLEQPQHF
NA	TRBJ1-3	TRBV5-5	CASSFLPETRTGNTIYF
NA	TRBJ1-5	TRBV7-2	CASSSQGNNQPQHF
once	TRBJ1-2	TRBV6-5	CASSVTESYGYTF